This TCR beta chain was documented in a study of T cell responses to AZD1222 COVID-19 vaccine. TCRdb's table, derived via immunoSEQ multiplex PCR, lists solely in-frame clones and lacks some. The data show 90,000 to 110,000 clones, with 91% seen just once and 6.5% to 9.5% held by the top ten. This material consisted of peripheral blood, taken on day 0 of AZD1222 vaccination. The TCR comes from an adult in good health.

The CDR3 loop is CASSMWTGNEKLFF. In nucleotides, the CDR3 is TGTGCCAGCTCAATGTGGACGGGTAATGAAAAACTGTTTTTT. The rearrangement joins TRBV18 to TRBJ1-4; no clear D. Looked up from germline, CDR1 is KGHSH and CDR2 is LQKENI. V was shortened by 5 bases and J by 4 bases, with 11 bases between the two germline ends. This CDR3 comprises 14 residues. The full variable domain, its missing parts supplied by reference TRBV18 and TRBJ1-4, is NAGVMQNPRHLVRRRGQEARLRCSPMKGHSHVYWYRQLPEEGLKFMVYLQKENIIDESGMPKERFSAEFPKEGPSILRIQQVVRGDSAAYFCASSMWTGNEKLFFGSGTQLSVL.